There are a few counts of the clone carrying this TCR beta chain. What it binds is unknown. Germline CDR1 SGHVS, CDR2 FQNEAQ. V lost 1 base and J lost 1, with 7 bases in between. CDR3 size: 15 residues. This sample stems from a study of response to subunit inactivated influenza vaccine. TCRdb processed the RT-PCR reads anew with MiXCR; each CDR3 protein has one entry. Of 430,000 or so distinct CDR3 sequences in the sample, roughly 9.8% were seen once. Study-wide results and caveats: Authors proposed each seasonal influenza vaccination draws in few new T cells.

The receptor's source is a man in his forties or fifties who received an inactivated influenza vaccine. The sequencing used PBMCs from blood, collected roughly 45 days after vaccination. The chain recombines TRBV7-8 with TRBJ1-4; D not certain. The CDR3 reads CASSLEQRTNEKLFF. For the CDR3, the DNA is TGTGCCAGCAGCTTAGAACAGAGAACTAATGAAAAACTGTTTTTT.